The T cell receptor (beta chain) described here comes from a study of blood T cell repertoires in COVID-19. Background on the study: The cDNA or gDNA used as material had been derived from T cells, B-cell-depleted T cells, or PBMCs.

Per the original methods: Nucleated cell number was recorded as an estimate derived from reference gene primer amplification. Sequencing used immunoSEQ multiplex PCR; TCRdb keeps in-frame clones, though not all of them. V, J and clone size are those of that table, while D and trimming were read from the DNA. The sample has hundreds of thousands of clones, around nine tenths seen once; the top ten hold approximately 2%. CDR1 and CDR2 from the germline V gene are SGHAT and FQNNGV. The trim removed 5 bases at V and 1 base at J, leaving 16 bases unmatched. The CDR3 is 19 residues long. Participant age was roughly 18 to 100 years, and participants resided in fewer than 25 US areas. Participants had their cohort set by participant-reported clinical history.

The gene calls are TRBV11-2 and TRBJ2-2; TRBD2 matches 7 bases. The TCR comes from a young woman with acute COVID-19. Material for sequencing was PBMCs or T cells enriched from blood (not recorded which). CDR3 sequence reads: CASSTPWSRGGLNTGELFF. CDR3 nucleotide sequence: TGTGCCAGCAGCACCCCCTGGTCGCGCGGGGGTTTGAACACCGGGGAGCTGTTTTTT. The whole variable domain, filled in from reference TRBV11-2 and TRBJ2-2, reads EAGVAQSPRYKIIEKRQSVAFWCNPISGHATLYWYQQILGQGPKLLIQFQNNGVVDDSQLPKDRFSAERLKGVDSTLKIQPAKLEDSAVYLCASSTPWSRGGLNTGELFFGEGSRLTVL.